The 27 T cell receptor beta chains below come from one sample, sequenced in a study of long-term antiretroviral therapy in people with HIV (dated by TCRdb to between 2021 and 2024). The immunoSEQ hsTCRB v3.0 assay was used at survey level resolution for TRB variable region sequencing. In its TCRdb copy, this immuneACCESS table keeps in-frame sequences only and misses some clones. Where compared with another copy, unresolved V genes explain less than half of these, and the others have no known cause. The sample table shows 29,000 or so clones, and 95% are seen once. The ten largest clones take up about 8% of the sample. This material consisted of unsorted PBMCs, taken 5.3 years after starting antiretroviral therapy. The receptors were gathered from a man aged 30-40 years with HIV.

V usage is TRBV5-1 and J usage is TRBJ2-1; 10 bases map to TRBD2. Per the germline V gene, CDR1 is SGHRS and CDR2 is YFSETQ. CDR3 size: 16 residues. Trimming cost V 1 base and J 7 bases; bases outside gene matches: 8. In DNA, the CDR3 is TGCGCCAGCAGCTTGTCCCCTAGCGGGAGTGGGAATGAGCAGTTCTTC. Its translation is CASSLSPSGSGNEQFF.

This chain connects TRBV5-1 to TRBJ2-1; D call uncertain. Trimming removed 2 bases from V and 5 bases from J, with 8 bases in between. This CDR3 is built from 13 residues. The germline V gene encodes CDR1 SGHRS and CDR2 YFSETQ. CDR3 in DNA: TGCGCCAGCAGCTTATTCCTTGACAATGAGCAGTTCTTC. It yields the protein CASSLFLDNEQFF.

In this sample, this clone is medium-sized. The CDR3 coding sequence is TGTGCCAGCAGCTTTGGGACCCCGGGCACTGAAGCTTTCTTT. It codes for CASSFGTPGTEAFF. The rearrangement joins TRBV5-6 to TRBJ1-1; the D gene is possibly TRBD1 (5 bases). This CDR3 spans 14 amino acids. V was shortened by 2 bases and J by 4 bases, with 12 bases between the two germline ends. CDR1 and CDR2 from the germline V gene are SGHDT and YYEEEE.

J is TRBJ2-1 and V is TRBV27; 11 bases map to TRBD2. Germline V gene sequence: CDR1 MNHEY, CDR2 SMNVEV (reference sequence). CDR3 size: 16 residues. Trimming removed 5 bases from V and 8 bases from J; junction bases left unmatched: 11. In nucleotides, the CDR3 is TGTGCCAGCAGTACCCAACTAGCGGGGGCACTGTATGAGCAGTTCTTC. It specifies CASSTQLAGALYEQFF.

V and J are TRBV6-5 and TRBJ2-1; D is perhaps TRBD2 (5 bases). V lost 5 bases and J 5 bases, leaving 16 bases between the germline ends. This CDR3 comprises 15 residues. The germline V gene has CDR1 MNHEY and CDR2 SVGAGI. The CDR3 DNA reads TGTGCCAGCAGTGTTAGGTGGGGAGACCACAATGAGCAGTTCTTC. It yields the protein CASSVRWGDHNEQFF.

This chain joins TRBV19 and TRBJ2-5; D may be TRBD1 or TRBD2 (6 bases each). CDR1 LNHDA and CDR2 SQIVND come from the germline V gene (reference sequence). The ends were cut back, 6 bases at V and 6 bases at J, with 17 bases in the middle. CDR3 length: 14 amino acids. CDR3: CASSHNGGVKTQYF. The CDR3 DNA follows: TGTGCCAGTAGCCACAACGGGGGCGTGAAGACCCAGTACTTC.

A remark on this clone: The germline gene is not matched at one end of the junction; a read error may be the cause. CDR3 coding DNA: TGTGCTAGCAGCCGGACAGGATCTTCCTACAATGAGCAGTTCTTC. This codes for CASSRTGSSYNEQFF. The chain uses TRBV7-7 and TRBJ2-1, with 7 positions matching TRBD1. CDR3 length: 15 amino acids. Germline CDR1 and CDR2: SSHAT and FNYEAQ (reference sequence).

The rearrangement joins TRBV30 to TRBJ1-5; D uncertain. V lost 0 bases and J lost 0, with 9 bases in between. The CDR3 has 15 residues. CDR1 GTSNPN and CDR2 SVGIG come from the germline V gene (reference sequence). The CDR3 region is CAWSVGANSNQPQHF. In nucleotides, the CDR3 is TGTGCCTGGAGTGTAGGTGCTAATAGCAATCAGCCCCAGCATTTT.

This clone was counted only a few times. The CDR3 sequence: CASSLEGAGFFGYTF. The CDR3 coding sequence is TGTGCCAGCAGCTTAGAAGGGGCAGGGTTTTTTGGCTACACCTTC. The chain uses TRBV7-9 and TRBJ1-2; tentative D call: TRBD1 (5 bases). The CDR3 extends over 15 amino acids. Trimming cost V 1 base and J 7 bases, with 16 bases left between them. Germline assignment: CDR1 SEHNR and CDR2 FQNEAQ (reference sequence).

The CDR3 spells CASSSGQGETQYF. The CDR3 nucleotides are TGTGCCAGTAGTTCTGGACAAGGGGAGACCCAGTACTTC. The V call is TRBV19, the J call TRBJ2-5; D possibly corresponds to TRBD1 (5 bases). V was cut by 5 bases and J by 5 bases, with 12 bases left in between. The CDR3 length is 13 residues. The germline CDR1 and CDR2 sequences are LNHDA and SQIVND (reference sequence).

The chain links TRBV11-1 to TRBJ1-3; 7 bases match TRBD1. The V gene end was trimmed by 4 bases and the J gene end by 2 bases; junction bases not matched to a gene: 5. Looked up from germline, CDR1 is SGHAT and CDR2 is FQDESV (reference sequence). The CDR3 runs to 15 residues. The CDR3 spells CASSSTGFTGNTIYF. CDR3 sequence (DNA): TGTGCCAGCAGCTCGACAGGGTTCACTGGAAACACCATATATTTT.

Written as DNA, the CDR3 is TGTGCCAGCAGTAAGACCCTCGGAGTGTCCTACAATGAGCAGTTCTTC. Its protein product is CASSKTLGVSYNEQFF. This sequence joins TRBV4-2 and TRBJ2-1; no reliable D call. Germline lookup yields CDR1 LGHNA and CDR2 YNFKEQ. The CDR3 has 16 amino acids. Trimming left V 6 bases short and J 1 base short, with 16 bases between.

The V gene is TRBV6-1, the J gene TRBJ2-5, with D possibly being TRBD2 (6 bases). The V gene's germline CDR1 is MNHNS and CDR2 SASEGT. The V end was cut by 4 bases, the J end by 1 base, with 13 bases between. The CDR3 has 15 amino acids. In nucleotides, the CDR3 is TGTGCCAGCAGTGGCCAAGGCGGGATCCAAGAGACCCAGTACTTC. Its protein product is CASSGQGGIQETQYF.

This clone was seen just once. V gene TRBV5-6 combines with J gene TRBJ2-7; D unresolved. This CDR3 contains 13 residues. The V end lost 2 bases, the J end lost 2 bases, and 8 bases lay between the germline ends. Germline lookup yields CDR1 SGHDT and CDR2 YYEEEE. CDR3 residues: CASSFLGPYEQYF. The CDR3 DNA reads TGTGCCAGCAGCTTTCTCGGACCCTACGAGCAGTACTTC.

The genes are TRBV25-1 and TRBJ1-1, with a possible D match to TRBD1 (6 bases). There are 15 residues in the CDR3. CDR1 is MGHDK and CDR2 is SYGVNS in the germline V gene. V lost 5 bases and J 2 bases, leaving 15 bases between the germline ends. The CDR3 protein is CASSPRTDTNTEAFF. CDR3 nucleotide sequence: TGTGCCAGCAGTCCCCGGACAGACACTAACACTGAAGCTTTCTTT.

The chain uses TRBV28 and TRBJ2-3; D unresolved. Germline CDR1 reads MDHEN; CDR2 reads SYDVKM. The CDR3 runs 13 residues. Trimming took off 5 bases at V and 1 base at J, with 7 bases between the two ends. CDR3 DNA sequence: TGTGCCAGCAGTCCGCCCCGCACAGATACGCAGTATTTT. It yields the protein CASSPPRTDTQYF.

J is TRBJ2-7 and V is TRBV11-1; a weak D match, TRBD1 (6 bases). The length of the CDR3 is 14 residues. CDR1 and CDR2 (germline): SGHAT, FQDESV (reference sequence). V lost 5 bases and J lost 3, with 14 bases in between. Here the CDR3 DNA reads TGTGCCAGCAGCCATCGGGACACACTCTACGAGCAGTACTTC. It specifies CASSHRDTLYEQYF.

The V gene is TRBV28, the J gene TRBJ2-7; the match to TRBD2 covers 13 bases. J gave up 2 bases and V 5 bases, and 6 bases lay outside the gene matches. The CDR3 is made up of 16 amino acids. Germline values: CDR1 MDHEN, CDR2 SYDVKM. CDR3 nucleotides: TGTGCCAGCAGTCCCCGGACTAGCGGGGGCACCTACGAGCAGTACTTC. It translates to CASSPRTSGGTYEQYF. Full variable domain (remainder filled in from reference TRBV28 and TRBJ2-7): DVKVTQSSRYLVKRTGEKVFLECVQDMDHENMFWYRQDPGLGLRLIYFSYDVKMKEKGDIPEGYSVSREKKERFSLILESASTNQTSMYLCASSPRTSGGTYEQYFGPGTRLTVT.

This clone has only one observation. Additional DNA sequences in this sample encode the identical CDR3. The V and J genes are TRBV5-1 and TRBJ2-3, with D maybe TRBD2 (5 bases). Per germline, CDR1 SGHRS and CDR2 YFSETQ. The V and J ends lost 3 bases and 2 bases respectively, with 16 bases between them. The CDR3 runs to 16 residues. CDR3 bases: TGCGCCAGCAGCTCCGGGGTCAGGATAAACACAGATACGCAGTATTTT. Its translation: CASSSGVRINTDTQYF.

The chain couples TRBV7-9 to TRBJ1-4, with unresolved D. The germline V and J ends were trimmed by 4 bases and 8 bases, with 17 bases remaining between them. The CDR3 loop spans 15 amino acids. Germline assignment: CDR1 SEHNR and CDR2 FQNEAQ (reference sequence). The chain's CDR3 is CASSSSRASGEKLFF. As DNA, the CDR3 is TGTGCCAGCAGCTCGAGTCGGGCCTCGGGGGAAAAACTGTTTTTT.

The chain carries TRBV15 and TRBJ2-1; no definite D call. The length of the CDR3 is 13 residues. The ends were cut back, 1 base at V and 4 bases at J, with 5 bases in the middle. In germline, CDR1 is LNHNV, CDR2 YYDKDF (reference sequence). The CDR3 spells CATSRAKYNEQFF. In DNA form, the CDR3 reads TGTGCCACCAGCAGAGCCAAGTACAATGAGCAGTTCTTC.

V gene TRBV5-1 combines with J gene TRBJ2-7, with 10 bases aligning to TRBD2. Losses at the gene ends were 0 bases for V and 2 bases for J; bases not matched to a gene: 2. CDR3 length: 15 residues. The V gene's germline CDR1 is SGHRS and CDR2 YFSETQ. The CDR3 DNA sequence: TGCGCCAGCAGCTTGGTCAGCGGGGGGGCCTACGAGCAGTACTTC. It yields the protein CASSLVSGGAYEQYF.

CDR3 residues: CASSVDTLNTEAFF. CDR3 in DNA: TGTGCCAGCAGCGTCGACACACTGAACACTGAAGCTTTCTTT. The rearrangement links TRBV7-3 to TRBJ1-1; D is ambiguous. CDR1 and CDR2 (germline): SGHTA, FQGTGA. The CDR3 loop spans 14 amino acids. Trimming stripped 5 bases from V and 0 bases from J, with 10 bases between.

The chain links TRBV7-3 to TRBJ2-3; TRBD2 agrees at 8 bases. Germline CDR1 SGHTA, CDR2 FQGTGA. The CDR3 length is 16 residues. J was trimmed by 1 base and V by 4 bases; bases with no gene match: 7. The CDR3 spells CASSSSGSLGTDTQYF. The CDR3 DNA reads as TGTGCCAGCAGCTCGAGCGGGAGCTTGGGCACAGATACGCAGTATTTT.

V is TRBV2 and J is TRBJ2-1; 7 positions agree with TRBD2. The trim removed 4 bases at V and 1 base at J, leaving 4 bases unmatched. CDR1 and CDR2 from the germline V gene are SNHLY and FYNNEI. The CDR3 consists of 15 residues. CDR3 coding DNA: TGTGCCAGCAGTGTTCGGGGAGGGTCCTACAATGAGCAGTTCTTC. Its translation is CASSVRGGSYNEQFF.

V gene TRBV5-8 combines with J gene TRBJ1-1; D might be TRBD1 (5 bases). The CDR3 has 13 amino acids. Trimming shortened V by 3 bases and J by 6 bases, and 12 bases separated the two germline ends. Germline CDR1 reads SGHTS; CDR2 reads YDEGEE. The CDR3 sequence: CASSWGNPAEAFF. As DNA, the CDR3 is TGTGCCAGCAGCTGGGGGAATCCCGCTGAAGCTTTCTTT.

CDR3 in amino acids: CAWSFRGAKNIQYF. DNA for the CDR3: TGTGCCTGGAGTTTTAGGGGAGCCAAAAACATTCAGTACTTC. V and J are TRBV30 and TRBJ2-4, with a tentative D call TRBD1 (5 bases). This CDR3 spans 14 amino acids. Per the germline V gene, CDR1 is GTSNPN and CDR2 is SVGIG (reference sequence). Deletions cut 2 bases from V and 0 bases from J, with 8 bases between.